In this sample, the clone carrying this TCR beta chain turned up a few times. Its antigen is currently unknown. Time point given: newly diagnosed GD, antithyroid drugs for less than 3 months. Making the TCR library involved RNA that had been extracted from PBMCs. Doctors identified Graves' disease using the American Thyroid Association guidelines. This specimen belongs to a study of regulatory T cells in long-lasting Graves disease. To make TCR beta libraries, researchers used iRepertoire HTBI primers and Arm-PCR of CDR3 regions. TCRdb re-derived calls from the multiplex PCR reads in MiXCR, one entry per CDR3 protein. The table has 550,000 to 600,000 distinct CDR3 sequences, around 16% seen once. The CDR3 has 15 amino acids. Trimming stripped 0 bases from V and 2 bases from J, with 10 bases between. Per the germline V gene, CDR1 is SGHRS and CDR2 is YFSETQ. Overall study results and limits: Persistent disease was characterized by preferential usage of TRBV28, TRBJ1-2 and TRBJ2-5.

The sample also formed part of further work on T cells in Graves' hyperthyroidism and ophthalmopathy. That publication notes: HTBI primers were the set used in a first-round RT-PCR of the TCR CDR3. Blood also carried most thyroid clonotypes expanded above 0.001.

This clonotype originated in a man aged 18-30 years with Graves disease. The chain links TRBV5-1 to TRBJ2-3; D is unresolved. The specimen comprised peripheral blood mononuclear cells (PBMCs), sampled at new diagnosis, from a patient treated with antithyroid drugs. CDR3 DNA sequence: TGCGCCAGCAGCTTGGCCGGTGAGACCACAGATACGCAGTATTTT. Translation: CASSLAGETTDTQYF.